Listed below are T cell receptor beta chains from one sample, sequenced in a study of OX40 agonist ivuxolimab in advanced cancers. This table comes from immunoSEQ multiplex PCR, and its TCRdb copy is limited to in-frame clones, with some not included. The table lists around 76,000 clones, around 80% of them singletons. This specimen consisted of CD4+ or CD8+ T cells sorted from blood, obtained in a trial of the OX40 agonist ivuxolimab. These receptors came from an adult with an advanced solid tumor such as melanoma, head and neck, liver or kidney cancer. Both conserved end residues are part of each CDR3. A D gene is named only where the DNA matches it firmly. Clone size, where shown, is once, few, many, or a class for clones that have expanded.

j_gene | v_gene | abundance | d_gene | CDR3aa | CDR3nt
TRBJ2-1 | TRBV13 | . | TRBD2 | CASSLEGGLAGGRSTYNEQFF | TGTGCCAGCAGCTTAGAGGGGGGACTAGCGGGAGGGAGATCAACCTACAATGAGCAGTTCTTC
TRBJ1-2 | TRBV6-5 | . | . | CALTGDLKADGYTF | TGTGCTCTGACCGGGGACCTTAAGGCGGATGGCTACACCTTC
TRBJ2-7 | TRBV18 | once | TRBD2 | CASSPEAGGGSAGKQYF | TGTGCCAGCTCACCAGAGGCGGGAGGGGGCAGCGCGGGAAAGCAGTACTTC
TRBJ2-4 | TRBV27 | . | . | CASSLARANIQYF | TGTGCCAGCAGTTTAGCCAGGGCGAACATTCAGTACTTC
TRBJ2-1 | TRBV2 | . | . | CASTFLTGNEQFF | TGTGCCAGCACCTTTTTAACAGGGAATGAGCAGTTCTTC
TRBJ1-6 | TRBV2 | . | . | CASSEWGANFNSPLHF | TGTGCCAGCAGTGAGTGGGGGGCCAACTTCAATTCACCCCTCCACTTT
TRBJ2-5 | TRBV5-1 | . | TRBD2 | CAIILGGVNYQETQYF | TGCGCCATCATCCTCGGGGGGGTGAATTACCAAGAGACCCAGTACTTC
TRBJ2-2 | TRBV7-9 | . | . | CASSLMGGSGELFF | TGTGCCAGCAGCTTAATGGGGGGATCCGGGGAGCTGTTTTTT
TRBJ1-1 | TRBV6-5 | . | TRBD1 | CASSLTDRGKAFF | TGTGCCAGCAGTCTTACTGACAGGGGGAAAGCTTTCTTT
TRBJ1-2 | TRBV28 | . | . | CASSLMGGDNYGYTF | TGTGCCAGCAGTTTGATGGGTGGTGATAACTATGGCTACACCTTC
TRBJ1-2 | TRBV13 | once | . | CASSFGRNGYTF | TGTGCCAGCAGCTTTGGGAGGAATGGCTACACCTTC
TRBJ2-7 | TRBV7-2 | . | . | CASSLEPTYEQYF | TGTGCCAGCAGCTTAGAGCCTACCTACGAGCAGTACTTC
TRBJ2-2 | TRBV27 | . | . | CASRQGTQNTGELFF | TGTGCCAGCAGACAGGGTACCCAGAACACCGGGGAGCTGTTTTTT
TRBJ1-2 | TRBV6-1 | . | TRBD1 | CASSVGQGAYGYTF | TGTGCCAGCAGCGTAGGACAGGGGGCGTATGGCTACACCTTC
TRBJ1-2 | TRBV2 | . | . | CASSELTGGPSGYTF | TGTGCCAGCAGTGAATTAACCGGGGGGCCGAGTGGCTACACCTTC
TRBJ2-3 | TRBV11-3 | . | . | CASSLMRADTQYF | TGTGCCAGCAGCTTGATGCGGGCAGATACGCAGTATTTT
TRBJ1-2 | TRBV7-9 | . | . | CASRVTGLSYGYTF | TGTGCCAGCAGGGTAACAGGTTTGAGCTATGGCTACACCTTC
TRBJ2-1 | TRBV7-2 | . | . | CASSRRTAGNEQFF | TGTGCCAGCAGCCGAAGGACTGCCGGCAATGAGCAGTTCTTC
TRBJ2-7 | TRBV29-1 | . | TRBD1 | CSVEAGQGSEQYF | TGCAGCGTTGAAGCAGGACAGGGCAGCGAGCAGTACTTC
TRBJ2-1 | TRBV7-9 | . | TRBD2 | CASSLGLAGRTSYNEQFF | TGTGCCAGCAGCTTGGGACTAGCGGGAAGGACCTCCTACAATGAGCAGTTCTTC
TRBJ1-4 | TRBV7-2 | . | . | CASSLDREKLFF | TGTGCCAGCAGCTTAGACAGGGAAAAACTGTTTTTT
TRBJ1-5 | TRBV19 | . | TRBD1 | CASTQDRVGPQHF | TGTGCCAGTACTCAGGACAGGGTTGGCCCCCAGCATTTT
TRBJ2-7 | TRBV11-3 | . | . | CASSRDGTAAYEQYF | TGTGCCAGCAGCCGCGACGGGACGGCGGCCTACGAGCAGTACTTC
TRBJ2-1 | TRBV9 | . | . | CASSASDGRSYNEQFF | TGTGCCAGCAGCGCCTCGGACGGTCGCTCCTACAATGAGCAGTTCTTC
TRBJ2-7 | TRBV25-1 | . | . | CASKRGGDTYEQYF | TGTGCCAGTAAAAGAGGGGGGGACACCTACGAGCAGTACTTC
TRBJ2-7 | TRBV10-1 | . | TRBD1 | CASSEGQGIGYEQYF | TGCGCCAGCAGTGAGGGACAGGGTATCGGCTACGAGCAGTACTTC
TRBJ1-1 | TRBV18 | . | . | CASSPQGDAEAFF | TGTGCCAGCTCACCACAGGGTGACGCAGAAGCTTTCTTT
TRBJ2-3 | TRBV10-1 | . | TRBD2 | CASSESNLGRGRLGKSRDTQYF | TGCGCCAGCAGTGAGTCGAATTTAGGGCGCGGGAGATTAGGGAAAAGCAGAGATACGCAGTATTTT
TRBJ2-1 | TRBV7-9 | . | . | CASSMGGSSYNEQFF | TGTGCCAGCAGCATGGGGGGCAGCTCCTACAATGAGCAGTTCTTC
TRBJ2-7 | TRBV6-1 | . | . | CASSRDRHYEQYF | TGTGCCAGCAGCCGGGACCGCCACTACGAGCAGTACTTC
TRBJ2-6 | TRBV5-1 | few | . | CASSSDTASFSSGANVLTF | TGCGCCAGCAGCTCTGACACAGCGTCTTTTTCCTCTGGGGCCAACGTCCTGACTTTC
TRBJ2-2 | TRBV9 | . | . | CASSVEEGRELFF | TGTGCCAGCAGCGTAGAGGAGGGGAGGGAGCTGTTTTTT